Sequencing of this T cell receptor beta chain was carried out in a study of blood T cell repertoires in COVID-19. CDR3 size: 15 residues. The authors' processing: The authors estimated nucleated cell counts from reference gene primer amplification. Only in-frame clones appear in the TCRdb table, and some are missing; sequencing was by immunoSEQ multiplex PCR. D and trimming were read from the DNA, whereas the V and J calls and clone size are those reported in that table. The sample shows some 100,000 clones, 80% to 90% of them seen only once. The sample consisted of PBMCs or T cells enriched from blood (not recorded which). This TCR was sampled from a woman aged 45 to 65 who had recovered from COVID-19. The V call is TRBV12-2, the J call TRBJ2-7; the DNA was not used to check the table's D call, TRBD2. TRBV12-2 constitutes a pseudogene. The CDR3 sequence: CASRPGLAGPYEQYF. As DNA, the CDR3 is TGTGCAAGTCGCCCGGGACTAGCGGGACCCTACGAGCAGTACTTC.